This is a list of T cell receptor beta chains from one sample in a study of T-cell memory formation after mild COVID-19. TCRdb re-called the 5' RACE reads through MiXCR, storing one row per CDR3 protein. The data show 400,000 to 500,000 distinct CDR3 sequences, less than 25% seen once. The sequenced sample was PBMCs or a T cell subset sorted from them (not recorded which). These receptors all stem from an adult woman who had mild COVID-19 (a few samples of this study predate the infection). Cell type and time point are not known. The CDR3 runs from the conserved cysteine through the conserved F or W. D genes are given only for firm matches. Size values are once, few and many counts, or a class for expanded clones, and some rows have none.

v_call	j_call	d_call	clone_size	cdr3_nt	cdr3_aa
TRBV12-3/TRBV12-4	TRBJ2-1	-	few	TGTGCCAGCAGGGGGCTGAATGAGCAGTTCTTC	CASRGLNEQFF
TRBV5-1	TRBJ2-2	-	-	TGCGCCAGCAGCTTCGCCGGAGGGGACACCGGGGAGCTGTTTTTT	CASSFAGGDTGELFF
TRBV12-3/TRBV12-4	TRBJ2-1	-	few	TGTGCCAGCAGTTGGGGAAGTCGGGATGAGCAGTTCTTC	CASSWGSRDEQFF
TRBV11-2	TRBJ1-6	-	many	TGTGCCAGCAGCTCGCCCAATTCACCCCTCCACTTT	CASSSPNSPLHF
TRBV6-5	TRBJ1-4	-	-	TGTGCCAGCAGTTACGGGCAGGCAACTAATGAAAAACTGTTTTTT	CASSYGQATNEKLFF
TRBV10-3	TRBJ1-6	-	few	TGTGCCATCAGGCAAGACAGGTCCGCACCCCTCCACTTT	CAIRQDRSAPLHF
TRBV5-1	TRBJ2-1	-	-	TGCGCCAGCAGCCCGGACGTTTACAATGAGCAGTTCTTC	CASSPDVYNEQFF
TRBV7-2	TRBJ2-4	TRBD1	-	TGTGCCAGCAGCCCAGCCGGGACAGGGGTGAAAAACATTCAGTACTTC	CASSPAGTGVKNIQYF
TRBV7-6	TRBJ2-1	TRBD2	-	TGTGCCAGCACTTGGGGAGGGAGTAACAATGAGCAGTTCTTC	CASTWGGSNNEQFF
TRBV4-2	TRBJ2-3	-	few	TGTGCCAGCAGCCAAGATCAAGGTGCAAATACGCAGTATTTT	CASSQDQGANTQYF
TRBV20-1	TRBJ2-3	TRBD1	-	TGCAGTGCTCGATCGGCCGGGACAGGGAGGAATACGCAGTATTTT	CSARSAGTGRNTQYF
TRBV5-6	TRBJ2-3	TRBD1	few	TGTGCCAGCAGCCGAACAGGGGAGAGGACGCAGTATTTT	CASSRTGERTQYF
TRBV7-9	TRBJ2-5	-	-	TGTGCCAGCAGCCCTACGCCCGGGGGCTCACAAGAGACCCAGTACTTC	CASSPTPGGSQETQYF
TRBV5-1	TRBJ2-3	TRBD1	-	TGCGCCAGCAGCTTGTCGAGACAGGGGCCGACAGATACGCAGTATTTT	CASSLSRQGPTDTQYF
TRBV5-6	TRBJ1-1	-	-	TGTGCCAGCAGCTTGGGTTTCGGGAAAACTGAAGCTTTCTTT	CASSLGFGKTEAFF
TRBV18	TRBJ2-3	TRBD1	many	TGTGCCAGCTCCTTCACGGCCCGGACAGGCCAGGGGGATACGCAGTATTTT	CASSFTARTGQGDTQYF
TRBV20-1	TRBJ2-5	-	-	TGCAGTGCTAGAGCCCCGGACAGAAAAGAGACCCAGTACTTC	CSARAPDRKETQYF
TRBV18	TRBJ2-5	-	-	TGTGCCAGCTCACCACCACTAGAAGAGACCCAGTACTTC	CASSPPLEETQYF
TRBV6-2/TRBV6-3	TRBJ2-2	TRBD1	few	TGTGCCAGCAGTTACTTGGACAGGGGGCTTGACACCGGGGAGCTGTTTTTT	CASSYLDRGLDTGELFF
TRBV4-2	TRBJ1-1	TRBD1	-	TGTGCCAGCAGCCAAGATAAAGACAGGGTCGGCACTGAAGCTTTCTTT	CASSQDKDRVGTEAFF
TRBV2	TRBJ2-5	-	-	TGTGCCAGCAGGCTTACAGGGGAGACCCAGTACTTC	CASRLTGETQYF
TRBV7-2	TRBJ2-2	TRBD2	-	TGTGCCAGCAGCTTCAGCGGGAGCCGAACCGGGGAGCTGTTTTTT	CASSFSGSRTGELFF
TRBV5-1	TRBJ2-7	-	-	TGCGCCAGCAGCCCTCATTACAGGGAGTCCTACGAGCAGTACTTC	CASSPHYRESYEQYF
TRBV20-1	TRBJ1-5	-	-	TGCAGTGCTAGCCAAGGGAAGGGAGACCTTTATAGCAATCAGCCCCAGCATTTT	CSASQGKGDLYSNQPQHF
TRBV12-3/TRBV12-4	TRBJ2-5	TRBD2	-	TGTGCCAGCAGTTTCCAACCGGGACTAGGCGTAGGGACCCAGTACTTC	CASSFQPGLGVGTQYF
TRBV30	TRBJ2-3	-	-	TGTGCCTGGACACAGGCGGGAACTAGCACAGATACGCAGTATTTT	CAWTQAGTSTDTQYF
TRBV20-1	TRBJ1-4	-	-	TGCAGTGTCTTGACAGGTCCCCATGAAAAACTGTTTTTT	CSVLTGPHEKLFF
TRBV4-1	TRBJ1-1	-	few	TGCGCCAGCAGCCAGGTTCGGACTGAAGCTTTCTTT	CASSQVRTEAFF
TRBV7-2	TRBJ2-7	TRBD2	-	TGTGCCAGCAGACTAGCGGGGGGTCGGGAGCAGTACTTC	CASRLAGGREQYF
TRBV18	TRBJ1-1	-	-	TGTGCCAGCTCACCAAACAGTAACACTGAAGCTTTCTTT	CASSPNSNTEAFF
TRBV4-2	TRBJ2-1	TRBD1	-	TGTGCCAGCAGCCAAGAAATGGGGACAGGGGGTTGGAATGAGCAGTTCTTC	CASSQEMGTGGWNEQFF
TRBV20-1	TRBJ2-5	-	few	TGCAGTGCTAGCCCCTCAGGGGAGGAGACCCAGTACTTC	CSASPSGEETQYF
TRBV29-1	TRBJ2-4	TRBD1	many	TGCAGCGTGGTGACAGGGACGAACATTCAGTACTTC	CSVVTGTNIQYF
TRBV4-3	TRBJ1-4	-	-	TGCGCCAGCAGCCAAGGTCTGGCGTACGCAACTAATGAAAAACTGTTTTTT	CASSQGLAYATNEKLFF
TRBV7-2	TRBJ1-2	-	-	TGTGCCAGCAGCTTAGAATCCGGGCAGAACTATGGCTACACCTTC	CASSLESGQNYGYTF
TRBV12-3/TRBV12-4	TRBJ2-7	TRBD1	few	TGTGCCAGCAGAGACGGGACAGCCTACGAGCAGTACTTC	CASRDGTAYEQYF
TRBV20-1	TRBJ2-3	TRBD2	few	TGCAGTGCTAGAGATAGGCTAGCGGGCACAGATACGCAGTATTTT	CSARDRLAGTDTQYF
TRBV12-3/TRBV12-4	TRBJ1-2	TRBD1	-	TGTGCCAGCAGTTTCGGCAGGGGGCAAGTTGGCTACACCTTC	CASSFGRGQVGYTF
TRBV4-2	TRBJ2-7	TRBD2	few	TGTGCCAGCAGCCAAGATGAAGCTAGCGGTCACTACGAGCAGTACTTC	CASSQDEASGHYEQYF
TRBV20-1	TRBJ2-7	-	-	TGCAGTGCTAGTCAGGGTCCCTACGAGCAGTACTTC	CSASQGPYEQYF
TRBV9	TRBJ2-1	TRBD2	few	TGTGCCAGCAGCGTAGCTACGGGCCTATCGCGGGGGAATGAGCAGTTCTTC	CASSVATGLSRGNEQFF
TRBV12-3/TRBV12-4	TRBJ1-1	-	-	TGTGCCAGCTGTGGCTATTATCCTTTCTTT	CASCGYYPFF
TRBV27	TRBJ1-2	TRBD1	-	TGTGCCAGCAGTTTCGACAGGGGTCGCCTTTCGACGTATGGCTACACCTTC	CASSFDRGRLSTYGYTF
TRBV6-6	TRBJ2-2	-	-	TGTGCCTACAAATCCGGCAGGGAGGCCGGGGAGCTGTTTTTT	CAYKSGREAGELFF
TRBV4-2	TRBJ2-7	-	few	TGTGCCAGCAGCCAGCTACAGGGGGGGACCTACGAGCAGTACTTC	CASSQLQGGTYEQYF
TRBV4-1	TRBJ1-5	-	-	TGCGCCAGCAGTTGGCGGGTGGCTCAGCCCCAGCATTTT	CASSWRVAQPQHF
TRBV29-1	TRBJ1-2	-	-	TGCAGCGTTTTAACCTATGGCTACACCTTC	CSVLTYGYTF
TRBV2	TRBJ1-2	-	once	TGTGCCAGCAGTGCGTCGCCGGACCTTAACTATGGCTACACCTTC	CASSASPDLNYGYTF
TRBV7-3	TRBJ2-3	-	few	TGTGCCAGCAGCTTAACGTCCGGGCCCAACACAGATACGCAGTATTTT	CASSLTSGPNTDTQYF
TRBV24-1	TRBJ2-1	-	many	TGTGCCACCAGTGATTGGACTGAGCAGTTCTTC	CATSDWTEQFF